The T cell receptor (beta chain) described here comes from a study of CD8 T cells in ankylosing spondylitis. Study observations and caveats: Researchers report that disease-linked clones proved CD8+ and relatively rare in peripheral blood. Past research had described some motif variants in reactive arthritis synovial fluid and blood. Ankylosing spondylitis blood seemed to carry a telltale TCR beta motif made of several highly homologous variants.

This clonotype has more than one count but fewer than ten. The antigen is unknown. TCR beta libraries were made by quantitative 5'-RACE with molecular barcodes. TCRdb passed the 5' RACE reads through MiXCR, listing each CDR3 protein once. In the table there are more than 250,000 distinct CDR3 sequences, around 8% of which are singletons. Germline-derived CDR1 and CDR2 are MNHNS and SASEGT. V lost 10 bases and J 3 bases, leaving 19 bases between the germline ends. This CDR3 has 14 amino acids. The chain carries TRBV6-1 and TRBJ2-7; D assignment may be TRBD1 or TRBD2 (5 bases each). The TCR originated in a male donor with ankylosing spondylitis. Sequenced input: blood, either unsorted or a sorted T cell fraction (not recorded which). The CDR3 DNA reads as TGTGCCACAGTGGGGTCGGGGCAACTCTACGAGCAGTACTTC. Its translation is CATVGSGQLYEQYF.